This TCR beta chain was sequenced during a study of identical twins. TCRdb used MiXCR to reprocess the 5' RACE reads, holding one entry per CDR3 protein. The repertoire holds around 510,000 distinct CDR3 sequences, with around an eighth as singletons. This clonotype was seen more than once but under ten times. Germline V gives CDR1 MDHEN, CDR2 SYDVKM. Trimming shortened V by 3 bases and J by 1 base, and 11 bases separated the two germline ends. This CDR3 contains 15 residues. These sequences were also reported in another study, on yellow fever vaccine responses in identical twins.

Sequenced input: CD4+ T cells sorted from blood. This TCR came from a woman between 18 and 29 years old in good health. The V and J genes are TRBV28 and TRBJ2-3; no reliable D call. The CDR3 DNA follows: TGTGCCAGCAGTTTTTTTCCGTACGGCACAGATACGCAGTATTTT. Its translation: CASSFFPYGTDTQYF.